What follows is one T cell receptor (beta chain) and its context. The antigen remains undetermined. This specimen belongs to a study of cytomegalovirus exposure and HLA in healthy donors. Study background: A prior analysis found roughly 100 million unique TCR beta sequences from 150 million to 200 million T cells.

Study-wide findings and caveats: TCR beta sequences numbering under 20,000 were associated with HLA alleles at 0.05 false discovery rate in a later analysis. Owing to their indistinguishability, certain V segments, notably TRBV6-2 and TRBV6-3, were excluded.

The PCR employed 60 Vbeta primers together with 13 Jbeta primers. Assay used: immunoSEQ multiplex PCR; TCRdb lists only in-frame clones, some missing. The sample lists hundreds of thousands of clones; 60% to 80% were seen once. When sampled, the donors appeared nominally healthy, though they likely had unrecorded immune exposures. Germline trimming cut 0 bases from V and 7 bases from J; bases unmatched to any gene: 8. CDR1 and CDR2 from the germline V gene are SGHRS and YFSETQ. The CDR3 is 16 amino acids. The TCR originated in a woman aged 25-40 years in good health and CMV-seronegative. Source material: PBMCs. V gene TRBV5-1 combines with J gene TRBJ1-5, with 9 bases aligning to TRBD1. DNA of the CDR3: TGCGCCAGCAGCTTGGAACCGACAGGGGGAGGCCAGCCCCAGCATTTT. Translating gives CASSLEPTGGGQPQHF.